This is a list of T cell receptor beta chains from one sample in a study of blood T cell repertoires in COVID-19. Assay used: immunoSEQ multiplex PCR; TCRdb lists only in-frame clones, some missing. There are 450,000 to 500,000 clones in the sample; 80% to 90% occur only once, and 3% to 4% lies in the top ten. The specimen was peripheral blood. The origin of the receptors is a human donor in a cohort sampled during active COVID-19. Each CDR3 is given with its conserved first and last residue. D genes are given only for firm matches.

CDR3nt,CDR3aa,v_gene,j_gene,d_gene
TGTGCCAGCAGTGATCGGTCGGACTATGGCTACACCTTC,CASSDRSDYGYTF,TRBV6-1,TRBJ1-2,.
TGTGCCAGCAGCTTAGAGAGGGAGGAGACCCAGTACTTC,CASSLEREETQYF,TRBV7-2,TRBJ2-5,.
TGCGCCAGCAGCTTGAAAAGGACACCGAACACCGGGGAGCTGTTTTTT,CASSLKRTPNTGELFF,TRBV5-1,TRBJ2-2,.
TGTGCCAGCAGCGTAGTAACAGGGGTGTCCGGGGTCCTGACTTTC,CASSVVTGVSGVLTF,TRBV9,TRBJ2-6,TRBD1
TGTGCCAGCGACCGTTGGACTAGCGCCCCCGGGGAGCAGTTCTTC,CASDRWTSAPGEQFF,TRBV6-5,TRBJ2-1,TRBD2
TGTGCCACCAGTGATTTTCGGTCCCAGGTCAGCTTCCCCTATGGCTACACCTTC,CATSDFRSQVSFPYGYTF,TRBV24-1,TRBJ1-2,.
TGTGCCAGCAGTTACTCGGCTAGCGTCTCCTACGAGCAGTACTTC,CASSYSASVSYEQYF,TRBV6-5,TRBJ2-7,.
TGTGCCAGCAGCCTATTACCAGGACTAGCGGGAGCAGAGCAGTTCTTC,CASSLLPGLAGAEQFF,TRBV7-2,TRBJ2-1,TRBD2
TGTGCCAGCAGTTTCGGCAGGCCATATGGCTACACCTTC,CASSFGRPYGYTF,TRBV12-3/TRBV12-4,TRBJ1-2,.
TGTGCCAGCAGCTTCAGGGGGCGTGGGGCCAACGTCCTGACTTTC,CASSFRGRGANVLTF,TRBV6-2/TRBV6-3,TRBJ2-6,TRBD1